This T cell receptor (beta chain) is from a study of shared clonotypes between healthy human individuals. Trimming removed 0 bases at V and 2 bases at J, with 8 bases between. CDR1 is SGHRS and CDR2 is YFSETQ in the germline V gene. The CDR3 loop spans 15 amino acids. This clone was counted only a few times. Other DNA sequences within the sample encode an identical CDR3. Method: immunoSEQ multiplex PCR; TCRdb's copy keeps in-frame clones and lacks some. The sample carries 2 million to 2.5 million clones, 90% to 95% recorded once. All donors qualified as healthy HIV-negative adults and had experienced no recent acute infections or vaccinations. Memory CD4+ cells were the fraction left after CD45RA+ naive selection.

The sequencing sample was made of naive CD4+ T cells sorted from blood. Described subset: CD45RA+ positively selected. The chain has TRBV5-1 and TRBJ1-4, with unresolved D. This receptor was identified in a man aged 18 to 30 in good health. CDR3 amino acids: CASSLEGSTNEKLFF. The DNA of the CDR3 is TGCGCCAGCAGCTTGGAAGGATCGACTAATGAAAAACTGTTTTTT.